A selection of T cell receptor beta chains follows, all from one sample in a study of blood T cell repertoires in COVID-19. Sequencing was performed with immunoSEQ multiplex PCR; in TCRdb, only in-frame clones are kept and a portion is missing. The table includes some 200,000 clones, 82% detected once. Source material: peripheral blood. Source of these receptors: a human donor with acute or convalescent COVID-19. The donor label of this sample is uncertain. Each CDR3 is given with its conserved first and last residue. D genes are given only for firm matches. Clone size is given for some rows only: seen once, a few or many times, or a class if the clone is expanded.

-	TRBV14	TRBD2	TRBJ2-1	TGTGCCAGCAGCCACCTAGCGGGACAACACAATGAGCAGTTCTTC	CASSHLAGQHNEQFF
-	TRBV7-8	-	TRBJ2-1	TGTGCCAGCAGCTTAAGAAGGAGGGACAATGAGCAGTTCTTC	CASSLRRRDNEQFF
-	TRBV6-5	TRBD1	TRBJ2-7	TGTGCCAGCCGCCCTCCGACGACAGGGCGTGAGCAGTACTTC	CASRPPTTGREQYF
few	TRBV7-9	-	TRBJ1-1	TGTGCCAGCTTCCCAGTCGGAGGACGGAACACTGAAGCTTTCTTT	CASFPVGGRNTEAFF
-	TRBV6-5	-	TRBJ1-2	TGTGCCAGCAGTCCCCATATTGGACTGTATGGCTACACCTTC	CASSPHIGLYGYTF
-	TRBV5-5	-	TRBJ1-2	TGTGCCAGCAGCTTGGCCCCGACGGGGACTAACTATGGCTACACCTTC	CASSLAPTGTNYGYTF
-	TRBV6-5	-	TRBJ1-5	TGTGCCAGCAGCCCCCAGGGTTTTCAGCCCCAGCATTTT	CASSPQGFQPQHF
-	TRBV7-9	TRBD2	TRBJ2-1	TGTGCCAGCAGCCCCCCCCGGGGGGGGGACAATGAGCAGTTCTTC	CASSPPRGGDNEQFF
-	TRBV7-9	-	TRBJ2-5	TGTGCCAGCAGCTTAGACTACACCCAAGAGACCCAGTACTTC	CASSLDYTQETQYF
-	TRBV5-1	TRBD1	TRBJ1-2	TGCGCCAGCAGCTTGGGTCTAGGACAGGGGTTCGTAGGCTACACCTTC	CASSLGLGQGFVGYTF
-	TRBV7-3	TRBD2	TRBJ2-3	TGTGCCAGCAGCTTAGGGGTAGCGGGAGGGCCAGATACGCAGTATTTT	CASSLGVAGGPDTQYF
-	TRBV6-1	-	TRBJ1-2	TGTGCCAGCAGTGAACCAGGGCAACCTCACACTTATGGCTACACCTTC	CASSEPGQPHTYGYTF
-	TRBV27	TRBD2	TRBJ2-7	TGTGCCAGCAGCTCAGGACTAGCGGGAGCGGGCGAGCAGTACTTC	CASSSGLAGAGEQYF
-	TRBV6-6	TRBD1	TRBJ1-4	TGTGCCAGCAGTTACGGCGGGACAGCAAATGAAAAACTGTTTTTT	CASSYGGTANEKLFF
-	TRBV9	TRBD1	TRBJ1-2	TGTGCCAGCAGCGTCCAGAGGGGGCAAGGAGAAAGCTACACCTTC	CASSVQRGQGESYTF
-	TRBV12-3/TRBV12-4	-	TRBJ1-6	TGTGCCAGCAGCGACAGAACAAATTCACCCCTCCACTTT	CASSDRTNSPLHF